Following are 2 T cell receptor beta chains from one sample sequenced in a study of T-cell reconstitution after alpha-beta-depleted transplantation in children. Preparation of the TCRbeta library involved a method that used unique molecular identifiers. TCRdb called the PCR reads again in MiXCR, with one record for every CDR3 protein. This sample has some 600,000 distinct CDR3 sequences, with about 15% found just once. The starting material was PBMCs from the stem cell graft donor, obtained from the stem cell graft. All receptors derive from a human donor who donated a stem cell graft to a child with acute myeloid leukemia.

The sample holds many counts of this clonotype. The CDR3 sequence: CASSLGLAGGLDEQFF. CDR3 in DNA: TGCGCCAGCAGCTTAGGACTAGCGGGGGGGCTCGATGAGCAGTTCTTC. V is TRBV5-1 and J is TRBJ2-1; TRBD2 matches 15 bases. Germline lookup yields CDR1 SGHRS and CDR2 YFSETQ. Germline trimming cut 2 bases from V and 8 bases from J; bases unmatched to any gene: 5. This CDR3 has 16 amino acids.

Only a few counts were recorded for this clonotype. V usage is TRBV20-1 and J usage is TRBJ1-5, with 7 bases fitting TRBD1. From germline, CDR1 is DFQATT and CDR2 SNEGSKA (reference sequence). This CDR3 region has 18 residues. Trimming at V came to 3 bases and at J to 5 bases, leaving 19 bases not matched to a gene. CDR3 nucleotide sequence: TGCAGTGCTAGTAACGACGAACAGGGGATGGGACGTTATCAGCCCCAGCATTTT. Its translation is CSASNDEQGMGRYQPQHF.